The clone carrying this T cell receptor (beta chain) was seen more than once but under ten times. Its target is unknown. The sample originates from a study of T cells in Graves' hyperthyroidism and ophthalmopathy. Regarding the study as a whole: Stable hyperthyroidism and ophthalmopathy were separated using 13 V-J signatures. Among thyroid clonotypes expanded above 0.001, most also appeared in blood.

It was RNA transcripts that yielded the amplified TCR beta CDR3 regions. The HTBI primer set served for first-round RT-PCR of the TCR CDR3. TCRdb reanalysed the multiplex PCR reads using MiXCR and keeps one entry per CDR3 protein. The data hold under 300,000 distinct CDR3 sequences, with roughly 22% observed a single time. The cohort's ophthalmopathy patients, a group with duration under 3 months, had a Clinical Activity Score of at least 3 and a NOSPECS grade of at least 4. The TCR sequence derives from a man aged 25-40 years with Graves' ophthalmopathy. The sequenced sample was blood.

The CDR3 spells CSVPGRQQETQYF. The CDR3 nucleotides are TGCAGTGTACCGGGACGGCAACAAGAGACCCAGTACTTC. This chain connects TRBV20-1 to TRBJ2-5; the D call may be TRBD1 or TRBD2 (5 bases each). This CDR3 has 13 amino acids. Germline-derived CDR1 and CDR2 are DFQATT and SNEGSKA (reference sequence). Trimming shortened V by 7 bases and J by 2 bases, and 14 bases separated the two germline ends.